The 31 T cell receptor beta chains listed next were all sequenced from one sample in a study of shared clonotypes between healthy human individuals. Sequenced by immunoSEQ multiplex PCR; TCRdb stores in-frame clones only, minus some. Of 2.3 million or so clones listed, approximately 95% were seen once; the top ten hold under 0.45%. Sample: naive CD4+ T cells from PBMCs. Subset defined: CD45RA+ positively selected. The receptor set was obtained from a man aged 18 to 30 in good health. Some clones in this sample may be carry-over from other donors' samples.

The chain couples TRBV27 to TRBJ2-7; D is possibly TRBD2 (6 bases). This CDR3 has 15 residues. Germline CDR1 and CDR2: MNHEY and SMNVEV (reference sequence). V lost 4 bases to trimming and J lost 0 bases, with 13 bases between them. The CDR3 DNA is TGTGCCAGCAGTTACCTTAGCGGTGCCTCCTACGAGCAGTACTTC. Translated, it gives CASSYLSGASYEQYF.

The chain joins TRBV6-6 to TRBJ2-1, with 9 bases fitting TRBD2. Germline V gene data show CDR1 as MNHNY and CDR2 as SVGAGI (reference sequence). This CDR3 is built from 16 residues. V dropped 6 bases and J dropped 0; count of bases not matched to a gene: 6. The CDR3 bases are TGTGCCAGCAGCCCGGGACTAGCCTTCTCCTACAATGAGCAGTTCTTC. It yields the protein CASSPGLAFSYNEQFF.

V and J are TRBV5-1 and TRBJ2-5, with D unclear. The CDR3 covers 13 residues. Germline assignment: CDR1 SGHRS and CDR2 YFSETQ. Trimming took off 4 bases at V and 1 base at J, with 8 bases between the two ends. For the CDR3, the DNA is TGCGCCAGCAGCGGGAATGTCCAAGAGACCCAGTACTTC. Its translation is CASSGNVQETQYF.

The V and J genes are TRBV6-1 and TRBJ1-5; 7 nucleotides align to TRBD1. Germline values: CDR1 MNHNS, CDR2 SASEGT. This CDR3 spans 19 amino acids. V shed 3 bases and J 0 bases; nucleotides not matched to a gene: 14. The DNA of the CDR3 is TGTGCCAGCAGTGATCCGGGACAGTTAAAATTTGGTAGCAATCAGCCCCAGCATTTT. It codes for CASSDPGQLKFGSNQPQHF.

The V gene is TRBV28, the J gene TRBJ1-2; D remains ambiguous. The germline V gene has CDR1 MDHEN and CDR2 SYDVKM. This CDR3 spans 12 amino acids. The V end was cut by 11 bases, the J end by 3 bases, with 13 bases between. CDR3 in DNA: TGTGCCTCGGCAACGACGGACTATGGCTACACCTTC. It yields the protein CASATTDYGYTF.

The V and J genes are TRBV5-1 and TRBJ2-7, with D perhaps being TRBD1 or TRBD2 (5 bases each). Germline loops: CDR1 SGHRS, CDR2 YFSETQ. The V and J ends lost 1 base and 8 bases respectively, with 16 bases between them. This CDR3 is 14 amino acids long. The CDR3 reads CASSLSRGDLQQYF. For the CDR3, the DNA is TGCGCCAGCAGCTTGTCGAGGGGCGATCTTCAGCAGTACTTC. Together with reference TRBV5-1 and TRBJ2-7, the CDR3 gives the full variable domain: KAGVTQTPRYLIKTRGQQVTLSCSPISGHRSVSWYQQTPGQGLQFLFEYFSETQRNKGNFPGRFSGRQFSNSRSEMNVSTLELGDSALYLCASSLSRGDLQQYFGPGTRLTVT.

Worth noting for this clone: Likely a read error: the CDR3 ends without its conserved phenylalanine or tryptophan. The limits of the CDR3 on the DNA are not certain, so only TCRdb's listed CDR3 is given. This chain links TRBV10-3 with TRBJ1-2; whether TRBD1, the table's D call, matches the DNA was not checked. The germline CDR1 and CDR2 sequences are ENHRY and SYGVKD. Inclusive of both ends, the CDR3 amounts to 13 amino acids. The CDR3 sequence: CAISEAGTGGQSI.

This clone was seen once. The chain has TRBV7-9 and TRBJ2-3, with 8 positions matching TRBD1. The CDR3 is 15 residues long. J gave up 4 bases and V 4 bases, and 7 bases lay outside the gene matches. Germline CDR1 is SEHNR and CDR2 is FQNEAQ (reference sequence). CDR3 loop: CASSSQGAGADTQYF. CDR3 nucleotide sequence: TGTGCCAGCAGCTCCCAGGGGGCAGGGGCAGATACGCAGTATTTT.

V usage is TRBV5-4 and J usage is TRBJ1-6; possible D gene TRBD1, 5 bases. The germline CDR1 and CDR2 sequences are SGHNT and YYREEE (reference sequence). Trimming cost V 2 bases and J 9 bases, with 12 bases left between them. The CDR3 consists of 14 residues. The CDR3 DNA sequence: TGTGCCAGCAGCTTCAACAGGAGGAGTTCACCCCTCCACTTT. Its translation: CASSFNRRSSPLHF.

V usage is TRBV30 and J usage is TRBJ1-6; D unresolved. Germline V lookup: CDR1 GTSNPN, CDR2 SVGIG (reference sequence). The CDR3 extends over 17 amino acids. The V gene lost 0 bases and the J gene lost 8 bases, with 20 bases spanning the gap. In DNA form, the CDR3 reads TGTGCCTGGAGTGTAAAGGGCACACCCCGGACCCATTCACCCCTCCACTTT. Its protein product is CAWSVKGTPRTHSPLHF.

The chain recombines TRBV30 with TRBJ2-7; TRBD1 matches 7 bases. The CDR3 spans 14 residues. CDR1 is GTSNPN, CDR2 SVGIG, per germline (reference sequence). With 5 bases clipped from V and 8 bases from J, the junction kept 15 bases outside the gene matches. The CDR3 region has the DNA TGTGCCTGGGCGACCGGGACAGTCTCTCTCCAGCAGTACTTC. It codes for CAWATGTVSLQQYF.

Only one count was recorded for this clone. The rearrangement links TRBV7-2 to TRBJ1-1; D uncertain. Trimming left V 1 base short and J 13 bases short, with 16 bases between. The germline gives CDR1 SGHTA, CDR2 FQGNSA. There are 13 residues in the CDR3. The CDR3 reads CASSLGAPMDGFF. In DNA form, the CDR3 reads TGTGCCAGCAGCTTAGGAGCTCCAATGGACGGTTTCTTT. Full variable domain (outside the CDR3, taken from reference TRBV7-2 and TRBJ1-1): GAGVSQSPSNKVTEKGKDVELRCDPISGHTALYWYRQSLGQGLEFLIYFQGNSAPDKSGLPSDRFSAERTGGSVSTLTIQRTQQEDSAVYLCASSLGAPMDGFFGQGTRLTVV.

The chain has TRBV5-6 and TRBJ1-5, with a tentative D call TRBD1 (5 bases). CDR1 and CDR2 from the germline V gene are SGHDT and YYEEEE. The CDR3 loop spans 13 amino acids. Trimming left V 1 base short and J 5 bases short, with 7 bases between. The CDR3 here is CASSLWGDQPQHF. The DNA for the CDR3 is TGTGCCAGCAGCTTGTGGGGGGATCAGCCCCAGCATTTT.

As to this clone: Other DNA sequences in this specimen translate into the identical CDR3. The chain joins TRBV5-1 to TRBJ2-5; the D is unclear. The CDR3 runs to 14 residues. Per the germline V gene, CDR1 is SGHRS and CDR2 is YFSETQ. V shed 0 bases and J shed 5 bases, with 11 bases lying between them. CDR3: CASSLGSGWETQYF. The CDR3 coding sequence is TGCGCCAGCAGCTTGGGTTCTGGCTGGGAGACCCAGTACTTC.

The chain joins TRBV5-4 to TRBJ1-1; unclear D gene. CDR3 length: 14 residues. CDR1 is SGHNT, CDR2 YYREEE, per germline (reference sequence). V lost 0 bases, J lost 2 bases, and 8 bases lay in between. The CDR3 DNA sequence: TGTGCCAGCAGCTTGGGAGGGAGTAACACTGAAGCTTTCTTT. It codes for CASSLGGSNTEAFF.

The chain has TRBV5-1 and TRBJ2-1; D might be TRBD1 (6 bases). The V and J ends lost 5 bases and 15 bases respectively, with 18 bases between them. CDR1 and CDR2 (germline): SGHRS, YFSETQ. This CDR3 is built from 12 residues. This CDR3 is CASRLRQDGPFF. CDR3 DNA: TGCGCCAGCAGACTAAGACAGGATGGGCCGTTCTTC.

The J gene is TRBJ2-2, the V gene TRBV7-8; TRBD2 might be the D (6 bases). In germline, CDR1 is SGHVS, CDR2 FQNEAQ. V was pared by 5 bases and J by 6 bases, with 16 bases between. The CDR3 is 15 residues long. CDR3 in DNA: TGTGCCAGCAGCCCCCGCGACGGGGGACCCGGGGAGCTGTTTTTT. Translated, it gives CASSPRDGGPGELFF.

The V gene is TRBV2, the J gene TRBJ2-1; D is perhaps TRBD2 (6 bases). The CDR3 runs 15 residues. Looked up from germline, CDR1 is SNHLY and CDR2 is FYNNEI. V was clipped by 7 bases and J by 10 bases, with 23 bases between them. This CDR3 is CASTQGGPGGQEQFF. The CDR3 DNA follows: TGTGCCAGCACCCAGGGAGGCCCCGGTGGTCAGGAGCAGTTCTTC.

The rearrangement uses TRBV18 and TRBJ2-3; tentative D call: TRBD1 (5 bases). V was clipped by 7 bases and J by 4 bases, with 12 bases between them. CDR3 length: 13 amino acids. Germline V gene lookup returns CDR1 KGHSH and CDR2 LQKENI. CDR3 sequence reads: CASYEKGPDTQYF. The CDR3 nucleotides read TGTGCCAGCTACGAAAAGGGGCCAGATACGCAGTATTTT.

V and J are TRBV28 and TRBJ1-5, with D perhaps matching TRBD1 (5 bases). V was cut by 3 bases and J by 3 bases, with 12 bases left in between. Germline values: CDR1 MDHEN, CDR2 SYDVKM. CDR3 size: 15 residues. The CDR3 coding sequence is TGTGCCAGCAGTTTTATTGCAGGGCCCAATCAGCCCCAGCATTTT. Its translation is CASSFIAGPNQPQHF.

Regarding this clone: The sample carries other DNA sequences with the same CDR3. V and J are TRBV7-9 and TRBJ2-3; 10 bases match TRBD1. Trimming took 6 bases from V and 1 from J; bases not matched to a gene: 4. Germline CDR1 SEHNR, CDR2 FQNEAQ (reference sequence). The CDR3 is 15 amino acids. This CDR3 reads CASSPGTGGTDTQYF. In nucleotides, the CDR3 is TGTGCCAGCAGTCCCGGGACAGGGGGCACAGATACGCAGTATTTT. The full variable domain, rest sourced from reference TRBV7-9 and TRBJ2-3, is DTGVSQNPRHKITKRGQNVTFRCDPISEHNRLYWYRQTLGQGPEFLTYFQNEAQLEKSRLLSDRFSAERPKGSFSTLEIQRTEQGDSAMYLCASSPGTGGTDTQYFGPGTRLTVL.

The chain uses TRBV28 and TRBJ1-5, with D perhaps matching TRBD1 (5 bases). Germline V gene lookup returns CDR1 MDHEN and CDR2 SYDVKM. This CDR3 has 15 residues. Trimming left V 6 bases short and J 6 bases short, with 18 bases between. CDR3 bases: TGTGCCAGCAGCCTGGACACTAGGAGGAGTCAGCCCCAGCATTTT. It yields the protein CASSLDTRRSQPQHF.

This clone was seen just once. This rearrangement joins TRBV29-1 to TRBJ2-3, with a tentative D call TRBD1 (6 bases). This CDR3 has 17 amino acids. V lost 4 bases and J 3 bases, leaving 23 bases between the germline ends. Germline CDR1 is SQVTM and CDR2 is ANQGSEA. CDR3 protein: CSVALGTVRGITDTQYF. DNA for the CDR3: TGCAGCGTTGCATTGGGGACGGTCAGGGGCATAACAGATACGCAGTATTTT.

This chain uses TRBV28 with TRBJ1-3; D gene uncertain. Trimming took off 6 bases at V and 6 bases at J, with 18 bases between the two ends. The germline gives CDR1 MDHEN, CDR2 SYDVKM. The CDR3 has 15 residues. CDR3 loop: CASSPYRRGINTIYF. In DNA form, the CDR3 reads TGTGCCAGCAGCCCCTACCGACGCGGAATAAACACCATATATTTT.

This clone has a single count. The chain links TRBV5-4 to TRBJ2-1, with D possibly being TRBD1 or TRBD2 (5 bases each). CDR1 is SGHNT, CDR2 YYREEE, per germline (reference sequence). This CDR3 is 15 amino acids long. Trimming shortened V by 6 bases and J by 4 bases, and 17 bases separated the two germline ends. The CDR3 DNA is TGTGCCAGCAACCCAGGGACCCTCTTATACAATGAGCAGTTCTTC. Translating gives CASNPGTLLYNEQFF.

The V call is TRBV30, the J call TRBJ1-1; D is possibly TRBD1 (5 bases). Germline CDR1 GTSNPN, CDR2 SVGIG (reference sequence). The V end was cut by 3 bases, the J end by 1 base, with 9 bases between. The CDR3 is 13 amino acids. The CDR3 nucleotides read TGTGCCTGGAGCCCCGGACAGAACACTGAAGCTTTCTTT. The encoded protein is CAWSPGQNTEAFF.

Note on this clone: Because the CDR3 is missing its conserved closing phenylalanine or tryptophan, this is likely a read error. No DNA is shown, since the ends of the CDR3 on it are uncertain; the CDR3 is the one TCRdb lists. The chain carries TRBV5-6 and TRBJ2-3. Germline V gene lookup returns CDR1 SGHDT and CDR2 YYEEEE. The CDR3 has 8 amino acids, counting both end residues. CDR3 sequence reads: CASFSADP.

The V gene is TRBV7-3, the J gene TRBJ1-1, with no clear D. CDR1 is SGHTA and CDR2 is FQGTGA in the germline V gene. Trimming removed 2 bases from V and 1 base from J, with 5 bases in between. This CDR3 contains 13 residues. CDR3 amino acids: CASSLLANTEAFF. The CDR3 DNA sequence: TGTGCCAGCAGCTTACTGGCGAACACTGAAGCTTTCTTT.

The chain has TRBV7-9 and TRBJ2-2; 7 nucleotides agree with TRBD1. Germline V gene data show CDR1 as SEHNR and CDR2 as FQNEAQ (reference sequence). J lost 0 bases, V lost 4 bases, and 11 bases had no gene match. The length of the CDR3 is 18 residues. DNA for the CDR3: TGTGCCAGCAGCTCACGGATCGAAGGGGGCTCGAACACCGGGGAGCTGTTTTTT. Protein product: CASSSRIEGGSNTGELFF.

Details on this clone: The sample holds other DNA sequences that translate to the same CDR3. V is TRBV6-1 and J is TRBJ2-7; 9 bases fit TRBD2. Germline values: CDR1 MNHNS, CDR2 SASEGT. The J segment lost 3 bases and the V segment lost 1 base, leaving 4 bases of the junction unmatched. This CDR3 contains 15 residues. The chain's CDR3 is CASSEGLADIYEQYF. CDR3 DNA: TGTGCCAGCAGTGAAGGACTAGCGGATATCTACGAGCAGTACTTC.

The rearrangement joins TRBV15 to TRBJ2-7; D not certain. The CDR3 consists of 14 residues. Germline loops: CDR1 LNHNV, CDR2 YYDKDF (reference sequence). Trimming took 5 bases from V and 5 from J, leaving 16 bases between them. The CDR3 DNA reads TGTGCCACCAGCGGTACAGTGGGAAGCCACGAGCAGTACTTC. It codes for CATSGTVGSHEQYF.